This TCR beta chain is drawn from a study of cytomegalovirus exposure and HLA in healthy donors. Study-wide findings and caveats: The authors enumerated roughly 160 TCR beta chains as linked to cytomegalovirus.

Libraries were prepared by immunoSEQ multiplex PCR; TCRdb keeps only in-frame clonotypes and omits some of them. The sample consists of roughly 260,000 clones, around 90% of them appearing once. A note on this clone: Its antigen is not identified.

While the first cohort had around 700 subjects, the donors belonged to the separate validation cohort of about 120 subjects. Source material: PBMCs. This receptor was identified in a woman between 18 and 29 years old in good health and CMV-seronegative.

CDR3 region: CASSDRSPSTDTQYF. The CDR3 coding sequence is TGCGCCAGCAGTGATCGGAGTCCTAGCACAGATACGCAGTATTTT. The rearrangement joins TRBV10-1 to TRBJ2-3; unclear D gene. Germline V gene lookup returns CDR1 WNHNN and CDR2 SYGVQD (reference sequence). This CDR3 contains 15 residues. V lost 3 bases, J lost 0 bases, and 10 bases lay in between.